This is a list of T cell receptor beta chains from one sample in a study of shared clonotypes between healthy human individuals. Repertoires were generated with immunoSEQ multiplex PCR, while TCRdb's copy carries only in-frame clones and drops some. The sample consists of about 1.1 million clones, 60% to 85% of them appearing once. The sample was memory CD4+ T cells from PBMCs. The origin of the receptors is a man younger than 35 in good health. Some clones in this sample may be carry-over from other donors' samples. Both conserved end residues are part of each CDR3. The order of the fields is D gene, V gene, J gene, clone size, CDR3 protein, CDR3 DNA. D genes are given only for firm matches. Size tells how often a clone was seen (once, few, many) or the class of an expanded clone, and some rows leave it out.

-	TRBV27	TRBJ2-3	-	CASSLFDFGGTDTQYF	TGTGCCAGCAGTTTATTTGACTTCGGAGGCACAGATACGCAGTATTTT
TRBD1	TRBV28	TRBJ1-5	-	CASRRQGASNSNQPQHF	TGTGCCAGCAGACGACAGGGGGCGTCAAATAGCAATCAGCCCCAGCATTTT
TRBD2	TRBV18	TRBJ2-5	-	CASSPTSGQETQYF	TGTGCCAGCTCACCAACTAGCGGGCAAGAGACCCAGTACTTC
TRBD2	TRBV28	TRBJ2-1	-	CASSLSSGRSNEQFF	TGTGCCAGCAGCTTGTCTAGCGGGAGGAGCAATGAGCAGTTCTTC
TRBD1	TRBV5-1	TRBJ2-7	-	CASSWTGGTYEQYF	TGCGCCAGCAGCTGGACAGGGGGAACCTACGAGCAGTACTTC
-	TRBV9	TRBJ2-7	once	CASGPGPNPYEQYF	TGTGCCAGTGGCCCCGGCCCTAACCCTTACGAGCAGTACTTC
TRBD2	TRBV5-4	TRBJ2-7	-	CASSATTSGRSEQYF	TGTGCCAGCAGCGCCACGACTAGCGGGAGGAGCGAGCAGTACTTC
TRBD1	TRBV7-6	TRBJ2-1	-	CASSLARRQGAGKYNEQFF	TGTGCCAGCAGCTTAGCGCGGAGACAGGGGGCAGGAAAATACAATGAGCAGTTCTTC
-	TRBV6-1	TRBJ2-7	-	CASSEAKPVPSSSRYEQYF	TGTGCCAGCAGTGAAGCCAAGCCAGTCCCATCTTCAAGTAGGTACGAGCAGTACTTC
TRBD2	TRBV5-1	TRBJ2-3	-	CASSAGTSLRDTQYF	TGCGCCAGCAGCGCCGGGACTAGCTTAAGAGATACGCAGTATTTT
TRBD1	TRBV19	TRBJ1-5	-	CASSLSSGTGNQPQHF	TGTGCCAGTAGTCTTTCCTCCGGGACAGGGAATCAGCCCCAGCATTTT
-	TRBV5-1	TRBJ2-5	-	CASSLRSPLGGIETQYF	TGCGCCAGCAGCTTGCGGTCCCCCTTGGGAGGAATCGAGACCCAGTACTTC
-	TRBV10-3	TRBJ1-1	-	CAISGAPREGDTEAFF	TGTGCCATCAGTGGGGCCCCCCGAGAGGGCGACACTGAAGCCTTCTTT
TRBD2	TRBV4-2	TRBJ2-1	many	CASSQASPGLAGSEQFF	TGTGCCAGCAGCCAAGCCAGTCCCGGACTAGCGGGAAGTGAGCAGTTCTTC
-	TRBV28	TRBJ2-4	few	CATLGQGKNIQYF	TGTGCCACCCTGGGGCAGGGGAAAAACATTCAGTACTTC